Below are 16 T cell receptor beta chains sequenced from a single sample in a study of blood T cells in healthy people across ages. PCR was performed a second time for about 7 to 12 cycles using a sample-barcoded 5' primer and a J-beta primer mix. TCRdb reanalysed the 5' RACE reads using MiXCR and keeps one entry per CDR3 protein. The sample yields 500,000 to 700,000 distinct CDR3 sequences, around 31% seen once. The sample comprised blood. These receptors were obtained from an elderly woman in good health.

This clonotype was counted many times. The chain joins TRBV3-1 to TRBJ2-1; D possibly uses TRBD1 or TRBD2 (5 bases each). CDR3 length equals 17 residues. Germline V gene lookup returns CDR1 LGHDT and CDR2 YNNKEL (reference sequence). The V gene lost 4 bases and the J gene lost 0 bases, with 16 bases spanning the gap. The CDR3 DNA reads TGTGCCAGCAGCCCTCCCGGGACCCTGAGCTCCTACAATGAGCAGTTCTTC. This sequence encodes CASSPPGTLSSYNEQFF.

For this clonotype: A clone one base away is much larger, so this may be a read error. The CDR3 DNA is TGCGCCAGCAGCTATGTAGGGAGGGATACGCAGTATTTT. Amino acids: CASSYVGRDTQYF. The rearrangement joins TRBV5-1 to TRBJ2-3, with D perhaps TRBD2 (6 bases). Per germline, CDR1 SGHRS and CDR2 YFSETQ. CDR3 size: 13 residues. V lost 3 bases and J lost 6, with 11 bases in between.

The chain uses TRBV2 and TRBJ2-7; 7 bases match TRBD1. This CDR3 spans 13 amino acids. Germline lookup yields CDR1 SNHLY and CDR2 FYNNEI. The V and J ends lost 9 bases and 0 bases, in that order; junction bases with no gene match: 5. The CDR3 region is CARSTGNSYEQYF. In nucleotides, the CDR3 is TGTGCCAGATCGACAGGGAACTCCTACGAGCAGTACTTC.

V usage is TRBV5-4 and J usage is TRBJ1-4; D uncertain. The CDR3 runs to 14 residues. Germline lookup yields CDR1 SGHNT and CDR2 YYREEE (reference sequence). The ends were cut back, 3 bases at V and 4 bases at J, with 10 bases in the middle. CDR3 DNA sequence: TGTGCCAGCAGCTCTGGGCTCTATAATGAAAAACTGTTTTTT. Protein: CASSSGLYNEKLFF.

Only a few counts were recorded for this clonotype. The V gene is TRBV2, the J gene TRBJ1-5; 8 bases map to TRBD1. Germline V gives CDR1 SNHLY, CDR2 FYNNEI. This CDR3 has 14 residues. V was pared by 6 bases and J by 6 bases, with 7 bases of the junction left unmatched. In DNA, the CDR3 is TGTGCCAGCAGGGGAACAGGGGGGGGTCAGCCCCAGCATTTT. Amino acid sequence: CASRGTGGGQPQHF.

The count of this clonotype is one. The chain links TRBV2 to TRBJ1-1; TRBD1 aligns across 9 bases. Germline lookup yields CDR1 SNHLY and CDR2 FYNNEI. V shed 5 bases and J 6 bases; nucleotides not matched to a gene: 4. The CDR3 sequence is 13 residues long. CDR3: CASSSQGAAEAFF. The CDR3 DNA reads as TGTGCCAGCAGTTCACAGGGGGCTGCTGAAGCTTTCTTT.

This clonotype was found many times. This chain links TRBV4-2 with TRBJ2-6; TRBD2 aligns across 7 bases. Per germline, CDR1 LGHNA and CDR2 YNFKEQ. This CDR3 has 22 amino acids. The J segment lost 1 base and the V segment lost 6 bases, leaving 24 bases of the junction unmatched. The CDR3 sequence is CASSSYSGTNPRVESGANVLTF. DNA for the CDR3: TGTGCCAGCAGTTCCTATTCCGGGACTAACCCCCGGGTGGAGTCTGGGGCCAACGTCCTGACTTTC.

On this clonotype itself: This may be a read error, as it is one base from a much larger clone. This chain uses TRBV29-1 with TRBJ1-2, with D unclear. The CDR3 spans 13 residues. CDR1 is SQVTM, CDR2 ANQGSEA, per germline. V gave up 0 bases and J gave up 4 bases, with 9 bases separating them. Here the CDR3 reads CSVEDSAGYGYTF. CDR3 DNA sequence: TGCAGCGTTGAAGATTCGGCAGGCTATGGCTACACCTTC.

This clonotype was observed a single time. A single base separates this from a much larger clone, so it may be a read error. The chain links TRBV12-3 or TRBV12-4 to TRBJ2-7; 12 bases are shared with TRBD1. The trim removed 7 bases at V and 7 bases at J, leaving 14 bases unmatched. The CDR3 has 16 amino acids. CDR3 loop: CASTRDRGPSYNEQYF. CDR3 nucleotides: TGTGCCAGCACCCGGGACAGGGGGCCCTCCTACAATGAGCAGTACTTC.

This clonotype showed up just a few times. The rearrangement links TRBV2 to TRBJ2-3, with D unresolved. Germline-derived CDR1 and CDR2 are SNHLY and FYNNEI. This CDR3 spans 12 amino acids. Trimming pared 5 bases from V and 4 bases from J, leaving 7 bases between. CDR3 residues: CASSISADTQYF. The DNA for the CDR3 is TGTGCCAGCAGTATCAGCGCAGATACGCAGTATTTT. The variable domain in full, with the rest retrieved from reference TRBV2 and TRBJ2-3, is EPEVTQTPSHQVTQMGQEVILRCVPISNHLYFYWYRQILGQKVEFLVSFYNNEISEKSEIFDDQFSVERPDGSNFTLKIRSTKLEDSAMYFCASSISADTQYFGPGTRLTVL.

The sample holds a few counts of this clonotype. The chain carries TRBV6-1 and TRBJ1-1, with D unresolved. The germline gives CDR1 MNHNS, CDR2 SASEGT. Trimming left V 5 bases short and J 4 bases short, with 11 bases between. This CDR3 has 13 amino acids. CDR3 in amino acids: CASSSLRGTEAFF. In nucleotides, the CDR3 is TGTGCCAGCAGTTCCCTTCGGGGCACTGAAGCTTTCTTT.

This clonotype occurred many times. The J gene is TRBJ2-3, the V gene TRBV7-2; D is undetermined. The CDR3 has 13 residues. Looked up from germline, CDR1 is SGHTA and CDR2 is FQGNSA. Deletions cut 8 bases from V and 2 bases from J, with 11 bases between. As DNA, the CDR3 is TGTGCCAGCTTAGCCAAGGACACAGATACGCAGTATTTT. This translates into CASLAKDTDTQYF. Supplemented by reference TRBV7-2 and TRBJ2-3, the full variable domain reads GAGVSQSPSNKVTEKGKDVELRCDPISGHTALYWYRQSLGQGLEFLIYFQGNSAPDKSGLPSDRFSAERTGGSVSTLTIQRTQQEDSAVYLCASLAKDTDTQYFGPGTRLTVL.

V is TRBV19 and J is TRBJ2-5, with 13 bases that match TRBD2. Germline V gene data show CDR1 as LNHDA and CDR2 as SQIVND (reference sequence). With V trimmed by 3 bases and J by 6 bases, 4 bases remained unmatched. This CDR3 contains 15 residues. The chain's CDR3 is CASSIGLAGAQTQYF. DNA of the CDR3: TGTGCCAGTAGTATCGGACTAGCGGGGGCCCAGACCCAGTACTTC.

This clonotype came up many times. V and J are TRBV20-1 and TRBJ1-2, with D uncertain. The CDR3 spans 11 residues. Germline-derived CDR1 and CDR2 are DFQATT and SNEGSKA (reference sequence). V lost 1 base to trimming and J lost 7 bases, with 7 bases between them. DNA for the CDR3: TGCAGTGCTAGAGCCCGGGTTGGCTACACCTTC. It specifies CSARARVGYTF.

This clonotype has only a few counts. The CDR3 bases are TGCGCCAGCAGCCAAGAGGTCGGGGGATACGGTCAGCCCCAGCATTTT. Translated, it gives CASSQEVGGYGQPQHF. V gene TRBV4-1 combines with J gene TRBJ1-5, with D maybe TRBD1 (5 bases). This CDR3 has 16 amino acids. Trimming removed 0 bases at V and 6 bases at J, with 15 bases between. CDR1 is MGHRA, CDR2 YSYEKL, per germline.

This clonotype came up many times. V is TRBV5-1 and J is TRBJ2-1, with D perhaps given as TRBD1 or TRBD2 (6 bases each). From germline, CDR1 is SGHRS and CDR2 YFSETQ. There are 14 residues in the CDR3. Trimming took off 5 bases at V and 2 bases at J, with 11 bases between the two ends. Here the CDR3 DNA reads TGCGCCAGCAGTACGGGGGCCCCCTACAATGAGCAGTTCTTC. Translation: CASSTGAPYNEQFF.